This TCR beta chain is from a study of early T cells in non-severe SARS-CoV-2 infection. Whole-study context: Sequencing of bulk RNA from unsorted whole blood was done, without chain pairing.

Individual cDNA molecules received unique molecular identifiers. In TCRdb, the 5' RACE reads were re-called with MiXCR into one record per CDR3 protein. The sample holds 98,000 or so distinct CDR3 sequences, around an eighth seen once. In this sample, this clonotype turned up many times. As yet, its antigen is unknown. The study, taken as a whole, reports: Comparison of clonotypes with VDJdb favored anti-spike CD8 responses while missing private and CD4 specificities.

This CDR3 region has 14 residues. The ends were cut back, 3 bases at V and 2 bases at J, with 11 bases in the middle. In germline, CDR1 is LNHDA, CDR2 SQIVND (reference sequence). V gene TRBV19 combines with J gene TRBJ2-7; possible D gene TRBD1, 5 bases. Source material: whole blood. The receptor comes from an adult who was a healthcare worker with PCR-confirmed SARS-CoV-2 infection or an uninfected control (not recorded which). Written as DNA, the CDR3 is TGTGCCAGTAGTATTACAGGTGGTCCCTACGAGCAGTACTTC. It encodes CASSITGGPYEQYF.